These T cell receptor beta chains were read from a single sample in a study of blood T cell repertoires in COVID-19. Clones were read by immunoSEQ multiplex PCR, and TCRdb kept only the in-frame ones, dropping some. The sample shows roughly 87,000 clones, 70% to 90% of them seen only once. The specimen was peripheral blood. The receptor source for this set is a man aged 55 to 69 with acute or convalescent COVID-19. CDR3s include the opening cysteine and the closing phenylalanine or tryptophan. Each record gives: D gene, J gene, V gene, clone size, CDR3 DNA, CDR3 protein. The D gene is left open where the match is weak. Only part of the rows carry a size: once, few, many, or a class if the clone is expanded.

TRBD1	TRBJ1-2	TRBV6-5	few	TGTGCCAGCAGTTCCGAGACAGGGCTCTATGGCTACACCTTC	CASSSETGLYGYTF
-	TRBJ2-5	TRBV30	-	TGTGCCTGGTCAGGGAACGGGGAGACCCAGTACTTC	CAWSGNGETQYF
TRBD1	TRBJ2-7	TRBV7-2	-	TGTGCCAGCAGTCCACGAGGGGACAGGGGTTTCTACGAGCAGTACTTC	CASSPRGDRGFYEQYF
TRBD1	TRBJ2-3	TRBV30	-	TGTGCCTGGAGTGGGGACAGGCGCACAGATACGCAGTATTTT	CAWSGDRRTDTQYF
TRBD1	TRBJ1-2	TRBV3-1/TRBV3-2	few	TGTGCCAGCAGCCAGGTGACAGGGGGCGGCAGCGGCTACACCTTC	CASSQVTGGGSGYTF
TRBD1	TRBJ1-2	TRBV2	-	TGTGCCAGCCGTGTTCGGACAGGAGACAACTATGGCTACACCTTC	CASRVRTGDNYGYTF
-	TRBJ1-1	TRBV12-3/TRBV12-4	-	TGTGCCAGCAGCGGACACCTGAACACTGAAGCTTTCTTT	CASSGHLNTEAFF
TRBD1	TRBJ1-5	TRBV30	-	TGTGCCTGGAGCCAAAACAGGGGCAGCAATCAGCCCCAGCATTTT	CAWSQNRGSNQPQHF
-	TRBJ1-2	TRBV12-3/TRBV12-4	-	TGTGCCAGCAGTTTGGAGCGGTGGTATGGCTACACCTTC	CASSLERWYGYTF
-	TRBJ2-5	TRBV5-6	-	TGTGCCAGCAGCCGTATAGGGGGAGAAGAGACCCAGTACTTC	CASSRIGGEETQYF
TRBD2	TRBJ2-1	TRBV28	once	TGTGCCAGCAGCACTCTCGGACTAGCGGGGGAAAGTGGGCAGTTCTTC	CASSTLGLAGESGQFF
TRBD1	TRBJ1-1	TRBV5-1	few	TGCGCCAGCAGCTTAGTGGGACAGGGTAACACTGAAGCTTTCTTT	CASSLVGQGNTEAFF
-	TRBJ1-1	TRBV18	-	TGTGCCAGCTTACGGGGCAGGGGTACGATGAACACTGAAGCTTTCTTT	CASLRGRGTMNTEAFF
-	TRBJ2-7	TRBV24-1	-	TGTGCCACCAGTGATGGGGGCAGGGCCCATGAATACGAGCAGTACTTC	CATSDGGRAHEYEQYF
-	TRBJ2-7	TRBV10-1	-	TGCGCCAGCAGTGAGGACGGGGAGCAGTACTTC	CASSEDGEQYF
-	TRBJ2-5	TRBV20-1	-	TGCAGTGCTAGCAGTGAGACCCAGTACTTC	CSASSETQYF
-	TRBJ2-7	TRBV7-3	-	TGTGCCAGCAGCTTAACTGGGGGGATGGGCGAGCAGTACTTC	CASSLTGGMGEQYF
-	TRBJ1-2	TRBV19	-	TGTGCCAGTAGTATAGGGGCAGCTAACTATGGCTACACCTTC	CASSIGAANYGYTF
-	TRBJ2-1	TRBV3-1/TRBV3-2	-	TGTGCCAGCAGCCAGGTAGCGAGGGACAATGAGCAGTTCTTC	CASSQVARDNEQFF
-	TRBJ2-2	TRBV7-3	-	TGTGCCAGCAGCTTAACCAGGGCGGAGACCGGGGAGCTGTTTTTT	CASSLTRAETGELFF
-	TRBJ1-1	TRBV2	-	TGTGCCAGCAGTGTTGAGGGAGGCGTCACTGAAGCTTTCTTT	CASSVEGGVTEAFF
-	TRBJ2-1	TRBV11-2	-	TGTGCCAGCAGCTTAGATCGAGGCAATGAGCAGTTCTTC	CASSLDRGNEQFF
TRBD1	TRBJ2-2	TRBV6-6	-	TGTGCCAGCCAGGGGGCAGCGAACACCGGGGAGCTGTTTTTT	CASQGAANTGELFF
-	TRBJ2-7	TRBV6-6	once	TGTGCCAGCAGTTACTCCAGGGTCGCAGCCTACGAGCAGTACTTC	CASSYSRVAAYEQYF
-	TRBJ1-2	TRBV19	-	TGTGCCAGTAGTATCGCTCAGAATGGCTACACCTTC	CASSIAQNGYTF
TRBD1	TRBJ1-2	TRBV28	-	TGTGCCAGCAGAGGGGGCGCGGAGAACTATGGCTACACCTTC	CASRGGAENYGYTF
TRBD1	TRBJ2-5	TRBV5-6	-	TGTGCCAGCAGCAAGGACAGGGGGTATGCGACCCAGTACTTC	CASSKDRGYATQYF
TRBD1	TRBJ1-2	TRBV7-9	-	TGTGCCAGCAGTCCCCGGACAGGGGAGGGGAGTAACTATGGCTACACCTTC	CASSPRTGEGSNYGYTF
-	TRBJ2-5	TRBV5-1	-	TGCGCCAGCAGCTTGTGGGCAGGGCAGGAGACCCAGTACTTC	CASSLWAGQETQYF
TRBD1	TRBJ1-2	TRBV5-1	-	TGCGCCAGCAGCTCAGGGGGCCCGGATGGCTACACCTTC	CASSSGGPDGYTF
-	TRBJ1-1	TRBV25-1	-	TGTGCCAGCAGTTTCCAGGGGAACACTGAAGCTTTCTTT	CASSFQGNTEAFF
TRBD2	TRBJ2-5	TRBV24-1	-	TGTGCCACCAGTGATTGGGGGACTAGCGGTGAGACCCAGTACTTC	CATSDWGTSGETQYF
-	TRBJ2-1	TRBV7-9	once	TGTGCCAGCAGCTTAGAGGGGATCGTTACTGAGCAGTTCTTC	CASSLEGIVTEQFF
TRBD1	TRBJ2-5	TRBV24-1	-	TGTGCCACCAGTGATTACTCAGGGGGCGAGACCCAGTACTTC	CATSDYSGGETQYF
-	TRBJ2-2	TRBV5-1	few	TGCGCCAGCAGCTTGGGCCCGGGGGCGAACACCGGGGAGCTGTTTTTT	CASSLGPGANTGELFF
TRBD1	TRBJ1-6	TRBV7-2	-	TGTGCCAGCAGCCTAGGGGGCTTGATAGAGAATTCACCCCTCCACTTT	CASSLGGLIENSPLHF
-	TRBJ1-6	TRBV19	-	TGTGCCAGTAGGTTGGGGCCAGGCGATGATAATTCACCCCTCCACTTT	CASRLGPGDDNSPLHF
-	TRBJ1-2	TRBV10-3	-	TGTGCCATCAGTGAAGGGGGCTATGGCTACACCTTC	CAISEGGYGYTF
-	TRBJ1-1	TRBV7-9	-	TGTGCCAGCAGCTTACACGGCACTGAAGCTTTCTTT	CASSLHGTEAFF
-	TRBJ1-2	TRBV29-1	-	TGCAGCGTGGGGGACCAGGGACTAGGCTACACCTTC	CSVGDQGLGYTF
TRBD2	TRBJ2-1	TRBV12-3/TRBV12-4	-	TGTGCCAGCAGACTAGCGGAATACAATGAGCAGTTCTTC	CASRLAEYNEQFF
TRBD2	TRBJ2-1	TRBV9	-	TGTGCCAGCAGCAGGGGACTAGCGGGAGTGACGAATGAGCAGTTCTTC	CASSRGLAGVTNEQFF
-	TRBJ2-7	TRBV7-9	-	TGTGCCAGCAGCCTGGGACTTGACGAGCAGTACTTC	CASSLGLDEQYF
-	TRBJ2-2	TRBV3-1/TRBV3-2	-	TGTGCCAGCAGCCAAGTGGCCACCGGGGAGCTGTTTTTT	CASSQVATGELFF
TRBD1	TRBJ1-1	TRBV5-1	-	TGCGCCAGCAGCTTGGGCGGGACAGGGGGCCCGAACACTGAAGCTTTCTTT	CASSLGGTGGPNTEAFF
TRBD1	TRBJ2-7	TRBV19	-	TGTGCCAGTAGTATTGGCCCGGGACAGGGGGCTCGGTACGAGCAGTACTTC	CASSIGPGQGARYEQYF